Detailed here is one T cell receptor beta chain. V lost 1 base, J lost 6 bases, and 6 bases stayed unmatched. CDR1 is LGHNA, CDR2 YSLEER, per germline. The CDR3 runs to 14 residues. The data derive from a study of T cell changes during pregnancy in multiple sclerosis. The table came from immunoSEQ multiplex PCR; TCRdb's copy has only in-frame clones and leaves some out. This repertoire shows tens of thousands of clones, roughly 94% found once; its top ten account for about 0.5%. The sequence came from a female donor with multiple sclerosis, enrolled in a pregnancy study. This sample comprised peripheral blood, obtained in the third trimester of pregnancy. The J gene is TRBJ2-7, the V gene TRBV4-3, with TRBD1 matching 7 bases. The CDR3 protein is CASSQASPGGEQYF. CDR3 DNA: TGCGCCAGCAGCCAAGCCAGTCCAGGGGGCGAGCAGTACTTC.